These 10 T cell receptor beta chains came from one sample sequenced in a study of T-cell reconstitution after alpha-beta-depleted transplantation in children. This sample's TCRbeta library carried unique molecular identifier barcodes. TCRdb analysed the PCR reads with MiXCR anew, one entry per CDR3 protein. This table holds about 200,000 distinct CDR3 sequences, approximately 7% found once. The starting material was PBMCs, obtained before TCRalphabeta/CD19-depleted stem cell transplant. These receptors all stem from a boy aged 2 to 9 with acute lymphoblastic leukemia, due to receive a stem cell transplant.

Here the CDR3 reads CASRRLVNEQFF. The DNA of the CDR3 is TGTGCCAGCAGACGACTGGTAAATGAGCAGTTCTTC. V gene TRBV7-2 combines with J gene TRBJ2-1; D not certain. CDR1 and CDR2 from the germline V gene are SGHTA and FQGNSA. This CDR3 spans 12 amino acids. Trimming stripped 6 bases from V and 7 bases from J, with 10 bases between.

This clonotype occurred many times. V and J are TRBV7-9 and TRBJ2-3, with TRBD2 matching over 7 bases. The germline V gene encodes CDR1 SEHNR and CDR2 FQNEAQ (reference sequence). The CDR3 runs to 16 residues. V trimming: 1 base; J trimming: 1 base; junction bases outside the gene matches: 5. Here the CDR3 reads CASSLGLASGTDTQYF. DNA of the CDR3: TGTGCCAGCAGCTTAGGACTAGCCTCGGGCACAGATACGCAGTATTTT.

The chain joins TRBV7-2 to TRBJ1-1, with 8 bases that match TRBD1. The CDR3 runs to 15 residues. The V segment lost 5 bases and the J segment 0 bases; nucleotides outside the gene matches: 5. CDR1 is SGHTA and CDR2 is FQGNSA in the germline V gene. The CDR3 sequence: CASSPRTGMNTEAFF. DNA of the CDR3: TGTGCCAGCAGCCCGCGGACAGGGATGAACACTGAAGCTTTCTTT.

V and J are TRBV5-5 and TRBJ2-3; 12 nucleotides align to TRBD2. The germline V gene has CDR1 SGHKS and CDR2 YYEKEE (reference sequence). The J segment lost 1 base and the V segment lost 3 bases, leaving 6 bases of the junction unmatched. This CDR3 contains 17 residues. The CDR3: CASSSLRLAGGTDTQYF. The CDR3 DNA reads TGTGCCAGCAGCTCGTTACGACTAGCGGGAGGCACAGATACGCAGTATTTT. Filled out from reference TRBV5-5 and TRBJ2-3, the complete variable domain reads DAGVTQSPTHLIKTRGQQVTLRCSPISGHKSVSWYQQVLGQGPQFIFQYYEKEERGRGNFPDRFSARQFPNYSSELNVNALLLGDSALYLCASSSLRLAGGTDTQYFGPGTRLTVL.

This clonotype was detected many times. The J gene is TRBJ2-7, the V gene TRBV20-1; perhaps TRBD2 as D (5 bases). Germline-derived CDR1 and CDR2 are DFQATT and SNEGSKA (reference sequence). The CDR3 runs to 14 residues. The germline V and J ends were trimmed by 0 bases and 3 bases, with 12 bases remaining between them. This CDR3 is CSARDTREYYEQYF. DNA of the CDR3: TGCAGTGCTAGAGATACAAGGGAGTACTACGAGCAGTACTTC.

This clonotype was seen at least ten times. V gene TRBV5-1 combines with J gene TRBJ2-2; TRBD1 is a possible D gene (6 bases). The CDR3 contains 17 residues. The V end was cut by 4 bases, the J end by 3 bases, with 19 bases between. CDR1 and CDR2 (germline): SGHRS, YFSETQ. The CDR3 DNA is TGCGCCAGCAGCATTGAGGACGGTGCAGGGGACACCGGGGAGCTGTTTTTT. The encoded protein is CASSIEDGAGDTGELFF.

J is TRBJ1-1 and V is TRBV5-1; 7 nucleotides line up with TRBD1. The CDR3 loop spans 15 amino acids. V lost 3 bases and J lost 1; bases outside the gene matches: 6. CDR1 and CDR2 (germline): SGHRS, YFSETQ. CDR3 amino acids: CASSSRGRTNTEAFF. Here the CDR3 DNA reads TGCGCCAGCAGCTCCAGGGGGAGAACGAACACTGAAGCTTTCTTT.

This clonotype was counted many times. This chain uses TRBV7-9 with TRBJ2-7, with D maybe TRBD2 (5 bases). V lost 0 bases and J lost 4, with 10 bases in between. Germline CDR1 SEHNR, CDR2 FQNEAQ (reference sequence). The CDR3 runs to 14 residues. This CDR3 reads CASSLAGLEYEQYF. The CDR3 DNA reads TGTGCCAGCAGCTTAGCAGGACTGGAATACGAGCAGTACTTC.

J is TRBJ2-2 and V is TRBV3-1, with 9 bases lining up with TRBD2. From germline, CDR1 is LGHDT and CDR2 YNNKEL (reference sequence). Trimming at V came to 4 bases and at J to 7 bases, leaving 4 bases not matched to a gene. The CDR3 totals 14 residues. CDR3 DNA: TGTGCCAGCAGCCCTAGCGGGACGGGCGGGGAGCTGTTTTTT. Encoded protein: CASSPSGTGGELFF.

The genes are TRBV5-1 and TRBJ1-2; a weak D match, TRBD1 (6 bases). CDR1 is SGHRS and CDR2 is YFSETQ in the germline V gene. CDR3 size: 17 residues. V was trimmed by 3 bases and J by 1 base, leaving 19 bases between them. The CDR3 loop reads CASSSSPYRALNYGYTF. The CDR3 DNA reads as TGCGCCAGCAGCTCCTCCCCATACAGGGCGCTTAACTATGGCTACACCTTC.